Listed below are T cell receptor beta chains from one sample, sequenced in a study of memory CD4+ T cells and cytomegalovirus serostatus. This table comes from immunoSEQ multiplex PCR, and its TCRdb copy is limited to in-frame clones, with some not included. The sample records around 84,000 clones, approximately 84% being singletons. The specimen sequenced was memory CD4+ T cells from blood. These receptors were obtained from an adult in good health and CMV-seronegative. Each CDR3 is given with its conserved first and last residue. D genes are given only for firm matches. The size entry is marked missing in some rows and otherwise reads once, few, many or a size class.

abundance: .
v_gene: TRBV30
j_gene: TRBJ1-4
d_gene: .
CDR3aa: CAWAQGEKLFF
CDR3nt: TGTGCCTGGGCCCAAGGCGAAAAACTGTTTTTT

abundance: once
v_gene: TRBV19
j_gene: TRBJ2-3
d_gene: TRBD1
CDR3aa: CASSGTGTSTDTQYF
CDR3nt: TGTGCCAGTTCCGGGACAGGGACAAGCACAGATACGCAGTATTTT

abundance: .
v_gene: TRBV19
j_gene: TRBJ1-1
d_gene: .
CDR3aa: CASSIPGEGEAFF
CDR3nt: TGTGCCAGTAGTATACCCGGGGAGGGTGAAGCTTTCTTT

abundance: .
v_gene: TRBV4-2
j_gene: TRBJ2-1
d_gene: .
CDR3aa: CASSRDLSNEQFF
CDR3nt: TGTGCCAGCAGCCGGGACTTATCCAATGAGCAGTTCTTC

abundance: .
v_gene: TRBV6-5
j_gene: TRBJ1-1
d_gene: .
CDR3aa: CASSYQAGNLNTEAFF
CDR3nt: TGTGCCAGCAGTTACCAAGCGGGGAACTTGAACACTGAAGCTTTCTTT

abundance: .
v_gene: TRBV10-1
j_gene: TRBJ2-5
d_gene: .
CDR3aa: CASSGDASDRGETQYF
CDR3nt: TGCGCCAGCAGTGGGGACGCCTCGGACCGGGGGGAGACCCAGTACTTC

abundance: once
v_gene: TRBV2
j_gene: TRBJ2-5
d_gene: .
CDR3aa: CASSLRGETQYF
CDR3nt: TGTGCCAGCAGTCTCAGGGGTGAGACCCAGTACTTC

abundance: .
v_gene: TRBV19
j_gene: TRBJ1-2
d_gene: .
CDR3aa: CASSISGTQRGYTF
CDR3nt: TGTGCCAGTAGTATAAGTGGGACCCAGCGCGGCTACACCTTC

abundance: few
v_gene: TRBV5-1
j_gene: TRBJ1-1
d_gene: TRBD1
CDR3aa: CASSLDAGGIREAFF
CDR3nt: TGCGCCAGCAGCTTGGATGCAGGGGGAATTAGGGAAGCTTTCTTT

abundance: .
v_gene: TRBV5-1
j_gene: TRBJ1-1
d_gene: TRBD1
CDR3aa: CASSSGQGRNTEAFF
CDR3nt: TGCGCCAGCAGCTCGGGACAGGGGAGAAACACTGAAGCTTTCTTT

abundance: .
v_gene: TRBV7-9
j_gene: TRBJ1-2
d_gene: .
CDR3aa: CASSPNEGGRERYTF
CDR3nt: TGTGCCAGCAGTCCAAATGAGGGCGGCCGTGAACGCTACACCTTC

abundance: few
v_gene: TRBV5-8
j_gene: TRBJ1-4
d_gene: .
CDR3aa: CASSRTETSNEKLFF
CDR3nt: TGTGCCAGCAGCCGGACAGAAACTAGTAATGAAAAACTGTTTTTT

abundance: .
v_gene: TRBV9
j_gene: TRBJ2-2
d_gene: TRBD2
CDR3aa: CASSVLGGARTGELFF
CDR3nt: TGTGCCAGCAGCGTTCTCGGGGGGGCCCGGACCGGGGAGCTGTTTTTT

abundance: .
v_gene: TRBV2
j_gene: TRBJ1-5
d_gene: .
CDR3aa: CASSSLTGQFSNQPQHF
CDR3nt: TGTGCCAGCAGTTCATTAACCGGTCAATTTAGCAATCAGCCCCAGCATTTT

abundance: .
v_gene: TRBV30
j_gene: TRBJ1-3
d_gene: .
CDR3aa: CAWSPGNTIYF
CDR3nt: TGTGCCTGGAGTCCCGGAAACACCATATATTTT

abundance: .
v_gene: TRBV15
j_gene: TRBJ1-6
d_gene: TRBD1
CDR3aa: CATSRWTGVDSPLHF
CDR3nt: TGTGCCACCAGCAGATGGACAGGGGTAGATTCACCCCTCCACTTT

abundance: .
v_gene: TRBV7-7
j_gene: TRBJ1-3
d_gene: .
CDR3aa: CASSLSSGNTIYF
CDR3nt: TGTGCTAGCAGCCTTAGCTCTGGAAACACCATATATTTT

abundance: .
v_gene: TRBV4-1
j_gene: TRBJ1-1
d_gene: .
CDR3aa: CASSQVWTPDRPEAFF
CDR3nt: TGCGCCAGCAGCCAAGTCTGGACACCCGATCGCCCTGAAGCTTTCTTT

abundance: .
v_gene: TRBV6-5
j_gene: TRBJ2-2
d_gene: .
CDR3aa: CASSYGTGGLFF
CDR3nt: TGTGCCAGCAGTTACGGTACCGGGGGGCTGTTTTTT

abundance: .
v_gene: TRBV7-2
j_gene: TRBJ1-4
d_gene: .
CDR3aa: CASSLPRGEKLFF
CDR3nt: TGTGCCAGCAGCTTACCCCGGGGTGAAAAACTGTTTTTT